Listed here are 5 T cell receptor beta chains from one sample, sequenced in a study of T cells after posttransplantation cyclophosphamide. The repertoire was sequenced with immunoSEQ multiplex PCR; TCRdb's copy has only in-frame clones and lacks some. This repertoire shows about 50,000 clones, 90% to 95% found once; its top ten account for 2.9%. The source material was PBMCs. Receptors originate from a woman aged 30 to 39 in good health and a related stem cell transplant donor.

For this clone: The junction departs from germline at one end; a sequencing error may be responsible. V is TRBV5-1 and J is TRBJ1-2; 7 nucleotides agree with TRBD1. Germline lookup yields CDR1 SGHRS and CDR2 YFSETQ. The CDR3 is made up of 13 amino acids. CDR3 amino acids: CASRLEGANGYTF. The CDR3 nucleotides read TGCGCCAGCAGGTTGGAGGGGGCAAACGGCTACACCTTC.

The chain has TRBV6-1 and TRBJ2-7; D uncertain. The ends were cut back, 2 bases at V and 2 bases at J, with 10 bases in the middle. The germline gives CDR1 MNHNS, CDR2 SASEGT. This CDR3 region has 14 residues. CDR3 residues: CASSELVPAYEQYF. As DNA, the CDR3 is TGTGCCAGCAGTGAATTGGTCCCAGCCTACGAGCAGTACTTC.

A note on this clone: Its ends do not fully match the called genes, so a read error is possible. The chain couples TRBV5-1 to TRBJ2-5; possible D gene TRBD1, 6 bases. In germline, CDR1 is SGHRS, CDR2 YFSETQ. The CDR3 sequence is 13 residues long. The CDR3 DNA reads TGCGTCAGCAGTGGGGACACGGGAGAGACCCAGTACTTC. Encoded protein: CVSSGDTGETQYF.

Written as DNA, the CDR3 is TGTGCCAGCAGTTCCGGCCTTAGACAGGGGAGGGCTGAAGCTTTCTTT. Protein product: CASSSGLRQGRAEAFF. V usage is TRBV2 and J usage is TRBJ1-1, with TRBD1 matching 8 bases. This CDR3 region has 16 residues. In germline, CDR1 is SNHLY, CDR2 FYNNEI. V was clipped by 5 bases and J by 6 bases; unmatched bases: 14.

The CDR3 bases are TGTGCCAGCAGCTTAGAGCTAGCCTCTGTCTACGAGCAGTACTTC. This gives the protein CASSLELASVYEQYF. V gene TRBV11-2 combines with J gene TRBJ2-7; possible D gene TRBD2, 5 bases. The CDR3 has 15 amino acids. Germline CDR1 reads SGHAT; CDR2 reads FQNNGV. V lost 0 bases to trimming and J lost 3 bases, with 12 bases between them.